A single TCR beta chain is shown here with its context. This specimen belongs to a study of shared clonotypes between healthy human individuals. V shed 6 bases, J shed 1 base, and the junction held 4 bases outside the gene matches. CDR3 length equals 14 residues. Germline-derived CDR1 and CDR2 are MDHEN and SYDVKM. The protocol was immunoSEQ multiplex PCR, while the TCRdb copy is restricted to in-frame clones and leaves out a portion. Of some 660,000 clones in the sample, 55% to 85% were seen once. The source is a woman aged 25 to 39 in good health. Specimen: memory CD4+ T cells sorted from blood. Subset reported: CD45RA-negative fraction. The V and J genes are TRBV28 and TRBJ2-3; 7 nucleotides agree with TRBD1. CDR3 in DNA: TGTGCCAGCAGCCTGGGACAGCGCACAGATACGCAGTATTTT. Residues: CASSLGQRTDTQYF.